One and the same sample provided the 9 T cell receptor beta chains below, sequenced in a study of CD8 T cells in ankylosing spondylitis. MiXCR, run by TCRdb on the 5' RACE reads, gives a single entry per CDR3 protein. The profile covers under 150,000 distinct CDR3 sequences, with roughly an eighth appearing a single time and 2.5% to 3% taken by the ten largest. Input material: blood, either unsorted or a sorted T cell fraction (not recorded which). These receptors were taken from a female donor with ankylosing spondylitis or in good health (not recorded which).

This clonotype was observed many times. The V and J genes are TRBV6-1 and TRBJ1-2, with D uncertain. The CDR3 is made up of 13 amino acids. CDR1 is MNHNS, CDR2 SASEGT, per germline. V was pared by 5 bases and J by 7 bases, with 14 bases between. The CDR3 DNA reads TGTGCCAGCAGTCGCTACGGGTGGGTTGGCTACACCTTC. Protein product: CASSRYGWVGYTF.

This clonotype was counted at least ten times. The rearrangement joins TRBV12-3 or TRBV12-4 to TRBJ1-3, with TRBD1 matching over 7 bases. V was pared by 1 base and J by 2 bases, with 2 bases of the junction left unmatched. This CDR3 is built from 15 residues. CDR3 sequence (DNA): TGTGCCAGCAGTTTAGGCAGGGGGACTGGAAACACCATATATTTT. Translating it yields CASSLGRGTGNTIYF.

The gene calls are TRBV7-9 and TRBJ1-1, with a tentative D call TRBD1 (5 bases). The V gene lost 5 bases and the J gene lost 5 bases, with 9 bases spanning the gap. The CDR3 is made up of 12 amino acids. Germline V gives CDR1 SEHNR, CDR2 FQNEAQ (reference sequence). CDR3 coding DNA: TGTGCCAGCAGCCCAGACAGTACTGAAGCTTTCTTT. It encodes CASSPDSTEAFF.

This clonotype was observed many times. The chain carries TRBV29-1 and TRBJ2-3; D not certain. CDR1 is SQVTM, CDR2 ANQGSEA, per germline. With 3 bases removed from V and 0 bases from J, the gap between germline ends came to 10 bases. The CDR3 length is 14 residues. The CDR3 spells CSVDAVTSTDTQYF. The CDR3 region has the DNA TGCAGCGTTGATGCTGTTACTAGCACAGATACGCAGTATTTT.

This clonotype was recorded a few times. The chain uses TRBV3-1 and TRBJ2-7, with 12 bases aligning to TRBD2. V was pared by 3 bases and J by 3 bases, with 6 bases of the junction left unmatched. CDR3 length equals 16 residues. Germline V gene sequence: CDR1 LGHDT, CDR2 YNNKEL (reference sequence). CDR3 amino acids: CASSHPSGRGIYEQYF. CDR3 nucleotide sequence: TGTGCCAGCAGCCACCCTAGCGGGAGGGGTATCTACGAGCAGTACTTC.

In this sample, this clonotype turned up many times. V is TRBV12-3 or TRBV12-4 and J is TRBJ1-1, with D possibly TRBD1 on 5 matching bases. The CDR3 is 13 amino acids. V lost 7 bases, J lost 7 bases, and 16 bases lay in between. The CDR3 reads CASKPQQVGEAFF. CDR3 nucleotide sequence: TGTGCCAGCAAGCCGCAACAGGTCGGTGAAGCTTTCTTT.

The V and J genes are TRBV28 and TRBJ2-7, with 9 positions matching TRBD1. J was trimmed by 3 bases and V by 7 bases; bases with no gene match: 10. Germline V gene sequence: CDR1 MDHEN, CDR2 SYDVKM. This CDR3 comprises 15 residues. CDR3 bases: TGTGCCAGCAAGGATGGCGGGGACAGGGTCTACGAGCAGTACTTC. Translation gives CASKDGGDRVYEQYF. The full variable domain, rest sourced from reference TRBV28 and TRBJ2-7, is DVKVTQSSRYLVKRTGEKVFLECVQDMDHENMFWYRQDPGLGLRLIYFSYDVKMKEKGDIPEGYSVSREKKERFSLILESASTNQTSMYLCASKDGGDRVYEQYFGPGTRLTVT.

This clonotype was observed at least ten times. The chain links TRBV5-6 to TRBJ2-7, with 11 bases that match TRBD2. With 4 bases clipped from V and 3 bases from J, the junction kept 3 bases outside the gene matches. Germline V gives CDR1 SGHDT, CDR2 YYEEEE. CDR3 size: 14 residues. CDR3 amino acids: CASSQGTSGYEQYF. DNA of the CDR3: TGTGCCAGCAGCCAAGGGACTAGCGGCTACGAGCAGTACTTC.

There are a few counts of this clonotype. This chain links TRBV5-6 with TRBJ2-7, with 7 positions matching TRBD1. Per germline, CDR1 SGHDT and CDR2 YYEEEE. CDR3 length: 14 residues. V dropped 2 bases and J dropped 5; count of bases not matched to a gene: 7. The DNA for the CDR3 is TGTGCCAGCAGCTTCCTACAGGGGCCCAACGAGCAGTACTTC. Translating gives CASSFLQGPNEQYF.